This entry is about one T cell receptor beta chain. Its antigen is undetermined. This record belongs to a study of T-cell reconstitution after alpha-beta-depleted transplantation in children. Overall study findings and caveats: Where alpha-beta T cells came from about two months after transplant was reportedly several hundred expanded graft clones. When one year had passed after transplant, most T-cell counts and diversity came from newly produced T cells. High day-60 TCRbeta diversity in some patients came from surviving recipient T cells and thymic progenitors.

Preparation of the TCRbeta library was carried out with unique molecular identifiers. From the PCR reads, TCRdb called clonotypes with MiXCR, one entry per CDR3 protein. The data show just over 950,000 distinct CDR3 sequences, about 29% seen once. Germline V gene lookup returns CDR1 SQVTM and CDR2 ANQGSEA. The CDR3 consists of 12 residues. The V end lost 4 bases, the J end lost 3 bases, and 9 bases lay between the germline ends. This material consisted of PBMCs, mostly from graft donor cells, taken 360 days after TCRalphabeta/CD19-depleted stem cell transplant. This clonotype was obtained from a boy younger than two who had a stem cell transplant for SCID, so the T cells may come from the graft donor. V and J are TRBV29-1 and TRBJ1-1; D remains ambiguous. CDR3 nucleotides: TGCAGCGTTGCATTTTTCGACACTGAAGCTTTCTTT. Protein: CSVAFFDTEAFF.